This T cell receptor beta chain is drawn from a study of memory CD4+ T cells and cytomegalovirus serostatus. The sort gate was single viable CD3+CD4+CD8-CD45RO+ cells for memory CD4+ T cells. Serostatus was set by detecting CMV pp150, pp28, p38, p52 IgG. This CDR3 has 15 amino acids. V was clipped by 0 bases and J by 3 bases; unmatched bases: 1. Germline CDR1 KGHSH, CDR2 LQKENI. As regards this clone: Its antigen is not identified.

Source study methods: After removing out-of-frame reads, 2,204,828 distinct TCRbeta sequences remained. Libraries were prepared by immunoSEQ multiplex PCR; TCRdb keeps only in-frame clonotypes and omits some of them. The V and J calls and clone size are taken from that table; D and trimming were inferred from the DNA. Here the sample spans tens of thousands of clones, roughly four fifths being singletons. Findings of the study overall: Each of 67 CMV-associated TCRbeta sequences occurred in one to five individuals.

The gene calls are TRBV18 and TRBJ2-1, with 8 bases identical to TRBD1. This sequence originates from an adult in good health and CMV-seronegative. The sample taken for sequencing was memory CD4+ T cells from blood. CDR3 in amino acids: CASSPPGTGYNEQFF. DNA of the CDR3: TGTGCCAGCTCACCACCCGGGACAGGCTACAATGAGCAGTTCTTC.